This T cell receptor beta chain was found in a study of blood T cells in healthy people across ages. The germline gives CDR1 SGHKS, CDR2 YYEKEE (reference sequence). The CDR3 is 14 amino acids. Trimming left V 4 bases short and J 2 bases short, with 9 bases between. Concerning this clonotype: Its matching antigen is unknown.

Next came a second PCR, run for about 6 to 12 cycles, which used a sample-barcoded 5' primer along with a J-beta primer mix. From the 5' RACE reads, TCRdb called clonotypes with MiXCR, one entry per CDR3 protein. Of 630,000 or so distinct CDR3 sequences listed, approximately 30% are singletons. Study-wide results and limits: A strong correlation was found between TCR beta diversity and the percentage of naive T cells.

About 10 milliliters of peripheral blood were drawn from each donor into EDTA-treated tubes. PBMCs, at least 7 million per sample, were isolated. The TCR comes from a woman aged 80 or over in good health. This rearrangement joins TRBV5-5 to TRBJ2-2; possibly TRBD1 for D (6 bases). What was sequenced was blood. The DNA of the CDR3 is TGTGCCAGCAGCAAACAGGGAAACACCGGGGAGCTGTTTTTT. Its protein is CASSKQGNTGELFF.